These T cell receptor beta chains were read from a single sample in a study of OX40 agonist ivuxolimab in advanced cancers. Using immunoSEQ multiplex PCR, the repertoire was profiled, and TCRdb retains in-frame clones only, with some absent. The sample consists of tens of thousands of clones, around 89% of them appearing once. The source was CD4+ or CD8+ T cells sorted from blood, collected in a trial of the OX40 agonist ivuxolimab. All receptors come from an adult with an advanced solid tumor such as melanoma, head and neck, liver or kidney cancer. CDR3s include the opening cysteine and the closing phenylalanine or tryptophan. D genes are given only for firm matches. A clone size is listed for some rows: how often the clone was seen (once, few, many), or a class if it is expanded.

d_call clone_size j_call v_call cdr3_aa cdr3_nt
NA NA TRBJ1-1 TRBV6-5 CASSYGGVNTEAFF TGTGCCAGCAGTTATGGGGGGGTGAACACTGAAGCTTTCTTT
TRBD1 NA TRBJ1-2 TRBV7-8 CASSFDDREKTYGYTF TGTGCCAGCAGCTTTGATGACAGGGAAAAAACTTATGGCTACACCTTC
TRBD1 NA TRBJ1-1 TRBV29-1 CSVLGQSAPEAFF TGCAGCGTACTGGGACAGTCCGCCCCTGAAGCTTTCTTT
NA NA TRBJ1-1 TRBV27 CASSSAGEGLNTEAFF TGTGCCAGCAGTTCGGCAGGGGAAGGCTTGAACACTGAAGCTTTCTTT
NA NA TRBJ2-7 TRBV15 CATSGRMGFHHEQYF TGTGCCACCAGCGGTCGGATGGGGTTTCACCACGAGCAGTACTTC
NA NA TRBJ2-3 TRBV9 CASSNQPAVGTQYF TGTGCCAGCAGCAACCAACCGGCGGTTGGTACGCAGTATTTT
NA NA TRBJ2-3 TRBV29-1 CSVGGRPDTQYF TGCAGCGTTGGGGGGCGCCCAGATACGCAGTATTTT
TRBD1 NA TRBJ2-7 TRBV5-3 CARSPGTGKSYEQYF TGTGCCAGAAGCCCTGGGACAGGGAAATCCTACGAGCAGTACTTC
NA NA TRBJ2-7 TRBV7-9 CASSLGGTYEQYF TGTGCCAGCAGCTTAGGGGGCACATACGAGCAGTACTTC
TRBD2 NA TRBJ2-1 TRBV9 CASSALRTSGSNEQFF TGTGCCAGCAGCGCACTTCGGACTAGCGGGAGCAATGAGCAGTTCTTC
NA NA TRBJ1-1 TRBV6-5 CASTLQPVTEAFF TGTGCCAGCACCCTTCAGCCGGTCACTGAAGCTTTCTTT
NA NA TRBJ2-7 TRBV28 CASYSSARNGNEQYF TGTGCCAGCTACTCCTCAGCCAGGAACGGCAACGAGCAGTACTTC
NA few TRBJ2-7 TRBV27 CASSLGRGGEQYF TGTGCCAGCAGTTTAGGCAGGGGGGGGGAGCAGTACTTC
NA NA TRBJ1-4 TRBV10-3 CAISSQGTNEKLFF TGTGCCATCAGCTCACAGGGAACTAATGAAAAACTGTTTTTT
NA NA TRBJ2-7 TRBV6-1 CASSTGDLAYEQYF TGTGCCAGCAGTACCGGGGACCTAGCCTACGAGCAGTACTTC
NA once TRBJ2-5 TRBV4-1 CATSPNLQETQYF TGCGCCACCAGCCCGAACCTCCAAGAGACCCAGTACTTC
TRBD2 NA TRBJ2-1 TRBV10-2 CASSVGLAGPNEQFF TGCGCCAGCAGTGTAGGACTAGCGGGTCCCAATGAGCAGTTCTTC
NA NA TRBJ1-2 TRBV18 CASSPGTGSANYGYTF TGTGCCAGCTCACCCGGAACAGGGTCCGCTAACTATGGCTACACCTTC
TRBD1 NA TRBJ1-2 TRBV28 CASSRGQGGGYTF TGTGCCAGCAGCCGCGGACAGGGGGGAGGCTACACCTTC
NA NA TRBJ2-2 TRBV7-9 CASSLPGVVSGELFF TGTGCCAGCAGCTTACCAGGGGTGGTGTCCGGGGAGCTGTTTTTT
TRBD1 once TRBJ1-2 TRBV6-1 CASSDANRGYGYTF TGTGCCAGCAGTGACGCGAACAGGGGCTATGGCTACACCTTC
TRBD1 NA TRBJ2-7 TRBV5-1 CASSLAPSTDRESLYEQYF TGCGCCAGCAGCTTGGCCCCTTCCACAGACAGGGAGAGCCTCTACGAGCAGTACTTC
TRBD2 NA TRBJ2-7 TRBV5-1 CASSSLAGDAYEQYF TGCGCCAGCAGCTCTCTAGCGGGAGATGCCTACGAGCAGTACTTC
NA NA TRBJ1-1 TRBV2 CASSEYDGRNTEAFF TGTGCCAGCAGTGAATACGACGGCCGGAACACTGAAGCTTTCTTT
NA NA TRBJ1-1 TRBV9 CASSVAGSSNTEAFF TGTGCCAGCAGCGTAGCAGGGTCCTCGAACACTGAAGCTTTCTTT
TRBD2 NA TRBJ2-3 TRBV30 CAWSRLAGVGDTQYF TGTGCCTGGAGCAGGCTAGCGGGAGTAGGGGATACGCAGTATTTT
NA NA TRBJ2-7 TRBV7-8 CASSLTGLGEQYF TGTGCCAGCAGCTTAACGGGTCTGGGCGAGCAGTACTTC
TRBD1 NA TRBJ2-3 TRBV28 CAIEGGLGTDTQYF TGTGCCATTGAAGGGGGCCTAGGGACAGATACGCAGTATTTT
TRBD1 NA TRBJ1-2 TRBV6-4 CASSARTGGFYGYTF TGTGCCAGCAGTGCCAGGACAGGGGGCTTCTATGGCTACACCTTC
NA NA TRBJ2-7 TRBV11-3 CASSFIGGGSEYEQYF TGTGCCAGCAGCTTTATTGGTGGGGGGAGCGAGTACGAGCAGTACTTC
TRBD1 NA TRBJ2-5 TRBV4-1 CASSQERTGSQETQYF TGCGCCAGCAGCCAAGAGAGGACAGGCTCCCAAGAGACCCAGTACTTC